These T cell receptor beta chains were read from a single sample in a study of cytomegalovirus exposure and HLA in healthy donors. Method: immunoSEQ multiplex PCR; TCRdb's copy keeps in-frame clones and lacks some. The data hold about 190,000 clones, with about 81% observed a single time. Sequenced input: PBMCs. These TCRs come from a young man in good health and CMV-seropositive. CDR3s include the opening cysteine and the closing phenylalanine or tryptophan. D genes are given only for firm matches. Size is stated for part of the rows, as once, few or many counts, or as a class when the clone is expanded.

>-|TRBV5-1|TRBJ1-1|-
TGCGCCAGCAGCTCAGGAGGTTGGGGTGTAAGCACTGAAGCTTTCTTT
CASSSGGWGVSTEAFF
>-|TRBV27|TRBJ2-6|-
TGTGCCAGCAGCGCATTCTCCGCGAGGGCCAACGTCCTGACTTTC
CASSAFSARANVLTF
>-|TRBV25-1|TRBJ1-3|-
TGTGCCACCCAGGGTTCAGGAAACACCATATATTTT
CATQGSGNTIYF
>-|TRBV28|TRBJ1-4|TRBD1
TGTGCCAGCAGCCAACAGGGGGCGGGGGATGAAAAACTGTTTTTT
CASSQQGAGDEKLFF
>-|TRBV19|TRBJ2-5|-
TGTGCCAGTAGTATACAGGGTATACAAGAGACCCAGTACTTC
CASSIQGIQETQYF
>-|TRBV6-6|TRBJ2-1|TRBD2
TGTGCCAGCAGTCCCACTAGCGGGAGCAACAATGAGCAGTTCTTC
CASSPTSGSNNEQFF
>-|TRBV12-5|TRBJ2-1|TRBD1
TGTGCTTGCGCCCCCGGGACAGTCTACAATGAGCAGTTCTTC
CACAPGTVYNEQFF
>-|TRBV9|TRBJ2-7|-
TGTGCCAGCAGCGTAGGAGGTCAACCTACCGAGCAGTACTTC
CASSVGGQPTEQYF
>few|TRBV5-5|TRBJ1-2|-
TGTGCCAGCAGCTTGGGGCAGTCCCGGGTCGGAGGCTACACCTTC
CASSLGQSRVGGYTF
>-|TRBV7-9|TRBJ2-6|TRBD1
TGTGCCACCTTCCTGGGACAGGGGACCTCTGGGGCCAACGTCCTGACTTTC
CATFLGQGTSGANVLTF
>-|TRBV6-5|TRBJ1-2|-
TGTGCCAGCAGCTCCCTTAGGACTGTGACCCGTGGCTACACCTTC
CASSSLRTVTRGYTF
>-|TRBV6-5|TRBJ1-1|TRBD1
TGTGCCAGCAGCTTTGGACAGGGTCGTACTGAAGCTTTCTTT
CASSFGQGRTEAFF
>-|TRBV7-2|TRBJ2-7|TRBD2
TGTGCCAGCAGCTTAGCCACTAGCGGGGGGGCCTACGAGCAGTACTTC
CASSLATSGGAYEQYF
>-|TRBV11-2|TRBJ1-4|TRBD1
TGTGCCAGCAGCTTACAACCGGCATCTAGGGGGCGTGAAAAACTGTTTTTT
CASSLQPASRGREKLFF
>few|TRBV19|TRBJ1-1|TRBD1
TGTGCCAGTACTCCGACAGGGGGGTCTGAAGCTTTCTTT
CASTPTGGSEAFF